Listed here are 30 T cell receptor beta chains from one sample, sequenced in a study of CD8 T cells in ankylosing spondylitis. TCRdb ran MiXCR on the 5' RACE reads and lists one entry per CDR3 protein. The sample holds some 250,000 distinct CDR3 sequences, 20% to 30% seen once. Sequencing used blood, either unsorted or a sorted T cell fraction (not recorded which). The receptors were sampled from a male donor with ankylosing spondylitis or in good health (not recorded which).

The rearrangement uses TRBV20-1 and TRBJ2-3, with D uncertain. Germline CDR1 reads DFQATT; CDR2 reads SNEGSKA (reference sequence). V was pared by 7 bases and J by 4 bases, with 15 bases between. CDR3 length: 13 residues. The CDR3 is CSVIGSSADTQYF. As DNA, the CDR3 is TGCAGTGTTATAGGGTCATCAGCAGATACGCAGTATTTT.

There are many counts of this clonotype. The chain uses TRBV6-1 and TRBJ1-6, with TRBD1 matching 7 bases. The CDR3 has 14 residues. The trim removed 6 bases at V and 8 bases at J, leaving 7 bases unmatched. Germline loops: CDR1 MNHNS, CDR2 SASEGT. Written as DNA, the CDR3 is TGTGCCAGCAGCCGCGGGACAGAGGATTCACCCCTCCACTTT. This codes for CASSRGTEDSPLHF.

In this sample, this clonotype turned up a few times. Here the CDR3 reads CASSFADGSGNTIYF. The CDR3 DNA sequence: TGTGCCAGCAGCTTCGCGGACGGTTCTGGAAACACCATATATTTT. J is TRBJ1-3 and V is TRBV5-6; D is undetermined. Deletions cut 2 bases from V and 1 base from J, with 10 bases between. The CDR3 is 15 amino acids. The V gene's germline CDR1 is SGHDT and CDR2 YYEEEE.

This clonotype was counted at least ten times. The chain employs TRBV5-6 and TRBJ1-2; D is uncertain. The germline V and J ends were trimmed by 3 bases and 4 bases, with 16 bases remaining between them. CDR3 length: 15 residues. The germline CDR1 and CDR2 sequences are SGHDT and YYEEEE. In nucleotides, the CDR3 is TGTGCCAGCAGCTCAGGACCGGGCCCTATCTATGGCTACACCTTC. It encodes CASSSGPGPIYGYTF.

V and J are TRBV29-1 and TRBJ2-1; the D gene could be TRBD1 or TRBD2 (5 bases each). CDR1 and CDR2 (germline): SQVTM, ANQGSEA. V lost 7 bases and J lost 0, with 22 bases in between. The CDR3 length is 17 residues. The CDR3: CSAMWVGGGSSYNEQFF. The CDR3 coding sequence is TGCAGCGCCATGTGGGTTGGGGGTGGGAGCTCCTACAATGAGCAGTTCTTC.

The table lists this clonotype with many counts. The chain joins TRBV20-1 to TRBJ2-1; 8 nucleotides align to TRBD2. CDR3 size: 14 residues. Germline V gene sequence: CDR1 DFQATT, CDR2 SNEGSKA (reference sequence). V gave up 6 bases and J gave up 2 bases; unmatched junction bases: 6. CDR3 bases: TGCAGTGCCGAAGGGACTAGGACCTACAATGAGCAGTTCTTC. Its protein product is CSAEGTRTYNEQFF.

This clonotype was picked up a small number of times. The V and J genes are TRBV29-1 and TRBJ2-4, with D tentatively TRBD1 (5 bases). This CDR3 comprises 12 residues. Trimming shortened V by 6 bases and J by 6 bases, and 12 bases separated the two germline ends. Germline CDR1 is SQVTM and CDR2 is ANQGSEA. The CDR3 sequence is CSVLGQGNIQYF. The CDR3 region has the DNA TGCAGCGTCTTGGGGCAGGGAAACATTCAGTACTTC.

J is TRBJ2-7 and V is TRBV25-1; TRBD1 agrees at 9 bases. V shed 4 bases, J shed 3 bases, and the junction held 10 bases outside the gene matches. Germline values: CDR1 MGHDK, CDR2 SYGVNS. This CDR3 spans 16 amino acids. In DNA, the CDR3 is TGTGCCAGCAGTGGGCTTGGACAGGGGAAGGGCTACGAGCAGTACTTC. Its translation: CASSGLGQGKGYEQYF.

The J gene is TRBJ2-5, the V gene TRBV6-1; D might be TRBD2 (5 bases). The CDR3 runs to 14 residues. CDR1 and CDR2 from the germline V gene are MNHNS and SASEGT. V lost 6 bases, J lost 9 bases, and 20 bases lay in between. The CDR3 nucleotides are TGTGCCAGCAGCCGAGCCCCCGGTGCCGGGGCCCAGTACTTC. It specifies CASSRAPGAGAQYF.

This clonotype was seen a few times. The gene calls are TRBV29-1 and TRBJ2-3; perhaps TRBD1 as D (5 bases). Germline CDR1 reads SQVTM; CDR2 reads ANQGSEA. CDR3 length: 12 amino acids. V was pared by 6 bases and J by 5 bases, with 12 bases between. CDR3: CSVHFDRDTQYF. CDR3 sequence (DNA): TGCAGCGTCCACTTCGACAGAGATACGCAGTATTTT.

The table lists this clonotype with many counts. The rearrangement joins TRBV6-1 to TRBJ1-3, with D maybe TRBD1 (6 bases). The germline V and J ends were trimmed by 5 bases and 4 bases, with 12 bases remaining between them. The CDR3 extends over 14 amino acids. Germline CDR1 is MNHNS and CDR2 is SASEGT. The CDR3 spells CASSPNRVGNTIYF. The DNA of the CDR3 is TGTGCCAGCAGTCCAAACAGGGTCGGAAACACCATATATTTT.

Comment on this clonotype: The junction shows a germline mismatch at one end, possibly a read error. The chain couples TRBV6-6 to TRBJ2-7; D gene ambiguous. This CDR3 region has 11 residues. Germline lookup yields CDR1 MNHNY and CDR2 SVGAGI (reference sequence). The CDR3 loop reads CASSEIYQQYF. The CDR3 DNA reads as TGTGCCAGCAGCGAAATCTACCAGCAGTACTTC.

The CDR3 sequence: CAWSKFGPHEQYF. The CDR3 nucleotides read TGTGCCTGGAGTAAGTTCGGGCCCCACGAGCAGTACTTC. The chain links TRBV30 to TRBJ2-7; D uncertain. The germline V gene encodes CDR1 GTSNPN and CDR2 SVGIG (reference sequence). This CDR3 has 13 residues. Trimming shortened V by 2 bases and J by 5 bases, and 13 bases separated the two germline ends.

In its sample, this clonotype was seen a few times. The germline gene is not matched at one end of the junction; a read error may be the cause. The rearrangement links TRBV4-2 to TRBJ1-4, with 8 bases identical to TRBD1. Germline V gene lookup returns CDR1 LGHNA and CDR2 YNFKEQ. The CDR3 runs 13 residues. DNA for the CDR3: TGTGCCAGCAGCCTCCCCCGAGGGACAGGCATGAATTTT. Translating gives CASSLPRGTGMNF.

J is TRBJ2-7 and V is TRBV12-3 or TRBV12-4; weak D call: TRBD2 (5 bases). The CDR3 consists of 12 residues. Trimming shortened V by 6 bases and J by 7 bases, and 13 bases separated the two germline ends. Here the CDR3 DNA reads TGTGCCAGCAGCCAAGGACGAGGGGAGCAGTACTTC. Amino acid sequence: CASSQGRGEQYF.

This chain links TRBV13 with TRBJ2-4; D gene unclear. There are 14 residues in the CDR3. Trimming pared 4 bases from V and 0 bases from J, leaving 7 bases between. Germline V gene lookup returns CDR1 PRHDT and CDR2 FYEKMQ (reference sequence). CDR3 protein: CASSSPRAKNIQYF. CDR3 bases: TGTGCCAGCAGCTCCCCGCGAGCCAAAAACATTCAGTACTTC. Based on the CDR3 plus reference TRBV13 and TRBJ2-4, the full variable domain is AAGVIQSPRHLIKEKRETATLKCYPIPRHDTVYWYQQGPGQDPQFLISFYEKMQSDKGSIPDRFSAQQFSDYHSELNMSSLELGDSALYFCASSSPRAKNIQYFGAGTRLSVL.

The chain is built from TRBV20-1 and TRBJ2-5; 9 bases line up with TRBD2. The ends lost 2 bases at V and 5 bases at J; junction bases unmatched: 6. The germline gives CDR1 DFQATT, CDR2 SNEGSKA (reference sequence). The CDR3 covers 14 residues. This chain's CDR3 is CSARPAGGRETQYF. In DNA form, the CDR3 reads TGCAGTGCTAGACCAGCGGGGGGACGGGAGACCCAGTACTTC.

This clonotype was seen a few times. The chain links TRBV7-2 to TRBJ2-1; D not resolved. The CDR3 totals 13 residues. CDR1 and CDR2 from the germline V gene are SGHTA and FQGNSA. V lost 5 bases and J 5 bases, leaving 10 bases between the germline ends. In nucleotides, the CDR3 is TGTGCCAGCAGCCCTGCGCGCGACAATGAGCAGTTCTTC. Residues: CASSPARDNEQFF.

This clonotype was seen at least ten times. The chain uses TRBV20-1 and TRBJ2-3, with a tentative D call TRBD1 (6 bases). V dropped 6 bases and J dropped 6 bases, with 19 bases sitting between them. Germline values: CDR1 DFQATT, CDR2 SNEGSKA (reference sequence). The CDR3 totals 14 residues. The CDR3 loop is CSAPPGQSADTQYF. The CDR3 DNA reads TGCAGTGCCCCCCCGGGACAAAGCGCGGATACGCAGTATTTT.

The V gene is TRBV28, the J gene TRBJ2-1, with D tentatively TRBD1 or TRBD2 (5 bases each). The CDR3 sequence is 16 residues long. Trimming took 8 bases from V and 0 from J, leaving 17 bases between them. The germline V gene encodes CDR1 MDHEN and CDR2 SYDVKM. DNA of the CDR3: TGTGCCAGCGGGGGTTTTTCCTCGAGCTCCTACAATGAGCAGTTCTTC. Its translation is CASGGFSSSSYNEQFF.

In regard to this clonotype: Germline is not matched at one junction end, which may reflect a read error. Written as DNA, the CDR3 is TGTGCCAGCAGCCCTCGGACTAGGAACACCGGGGAGCTTTTTTTT. This codes for CASSPRTRNTGELFF. The V gene is TRBV6-1, the J gene TRBJ2-2; 7 bases fit TRBD2. This CDR3 spans 15 amino acids. Germline CDR1 and CDR2: MNHNS and SASEGT.

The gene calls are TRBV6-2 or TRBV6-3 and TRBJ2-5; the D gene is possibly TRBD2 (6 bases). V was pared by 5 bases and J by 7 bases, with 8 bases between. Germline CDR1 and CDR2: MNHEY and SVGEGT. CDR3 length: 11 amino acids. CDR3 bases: TGTGCCAGCAGTCACGGGGGGACCCAGTACTTC. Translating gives CASSHGGTQYF.

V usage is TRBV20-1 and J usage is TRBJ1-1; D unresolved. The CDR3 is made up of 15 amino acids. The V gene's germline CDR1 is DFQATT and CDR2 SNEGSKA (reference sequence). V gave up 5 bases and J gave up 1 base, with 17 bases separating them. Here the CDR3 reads CSAPLAAPKNTEAFF. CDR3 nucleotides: TGCAGTGCTCCTCTAGCGGCCCCGAAGAACACTGAAGCTTTCTTT.

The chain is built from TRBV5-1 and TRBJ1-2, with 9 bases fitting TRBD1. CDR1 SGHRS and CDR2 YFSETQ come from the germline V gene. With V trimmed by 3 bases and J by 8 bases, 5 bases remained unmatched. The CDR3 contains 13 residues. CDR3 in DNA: TGCGCCAGCAGCTGGAACAGGGGGCGAGGCTACACCTTC. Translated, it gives CASSWNRGRGYTF. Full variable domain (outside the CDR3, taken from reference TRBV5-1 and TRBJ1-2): KAGVTQTPRYLIKTRGQQVTLSCSPISGHRSVSWYQQTPGQGLQFLFEYFSETQRNKGNFPGRFSGRQFSNSRSEMNVSTLELGDSALYLCASSWNRGRGYTFGSGTRLTVV.

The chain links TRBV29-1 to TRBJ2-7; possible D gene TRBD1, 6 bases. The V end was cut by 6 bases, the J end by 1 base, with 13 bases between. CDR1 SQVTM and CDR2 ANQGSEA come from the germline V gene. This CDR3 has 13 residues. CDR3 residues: CSVAGTPSYEQYF. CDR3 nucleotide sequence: TGCAGCGTGGCCGGGACACCATCCTACGAGCAGTACTTC.

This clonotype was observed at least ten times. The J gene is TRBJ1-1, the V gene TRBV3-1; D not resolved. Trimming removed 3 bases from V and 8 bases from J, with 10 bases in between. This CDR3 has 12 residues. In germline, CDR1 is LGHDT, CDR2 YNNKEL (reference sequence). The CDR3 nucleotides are TGTGCCAGCAGCCATAGGGCTTTCGAAGCTTTCTTT. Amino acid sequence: CASSHRAFEAFF.

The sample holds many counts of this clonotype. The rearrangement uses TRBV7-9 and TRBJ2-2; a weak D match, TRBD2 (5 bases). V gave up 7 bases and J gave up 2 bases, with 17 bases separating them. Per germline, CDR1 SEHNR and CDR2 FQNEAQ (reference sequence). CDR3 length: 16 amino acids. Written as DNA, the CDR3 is TGTGCCAGCACCTCTCGTGAGGGTTTAAACACCGGGGAGCTGTTTTTT. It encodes CASTSREGLNTGELFF.

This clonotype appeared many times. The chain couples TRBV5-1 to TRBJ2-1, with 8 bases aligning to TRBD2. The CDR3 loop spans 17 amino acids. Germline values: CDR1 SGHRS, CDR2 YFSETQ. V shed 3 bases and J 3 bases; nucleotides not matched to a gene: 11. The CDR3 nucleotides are TGCGCCAGCAGCTCCCCATATAGCGGGACAAACTACAATGAGCAGTTCTTC. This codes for CASSSPYSGTNYNEQFF.

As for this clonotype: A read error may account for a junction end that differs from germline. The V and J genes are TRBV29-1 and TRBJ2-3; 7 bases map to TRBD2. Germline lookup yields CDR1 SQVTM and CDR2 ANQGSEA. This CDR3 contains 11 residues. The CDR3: CSVEVSGRRHF. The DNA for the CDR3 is TGCAGCGTTGAAGTATCCGGGAGGCGGCATTTT.

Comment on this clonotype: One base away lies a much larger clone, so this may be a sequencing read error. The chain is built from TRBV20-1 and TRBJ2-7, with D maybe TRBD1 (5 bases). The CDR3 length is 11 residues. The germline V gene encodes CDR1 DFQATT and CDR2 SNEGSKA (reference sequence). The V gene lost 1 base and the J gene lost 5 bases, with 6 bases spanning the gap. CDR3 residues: CSARGGHEQYF. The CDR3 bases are TGCAGTGCTAGAGGGGGCCACGAGCAGTACTTC.